This T cell receptor (beta chain) was found in a study of blood T cells in healthy people across ages. Study-level results: Shifts in expanded clonotypes may have been confounded by donor CMV status, which was unknown. When set beside aged donors, long-lived donors presented more naive CD4+ cells and higher diversity. Older age went with lower TCR beta diversity per million T cells, in a roughly linear way. Strong correlation was found linking TCR beta diversity to naive T cell percentage.

This clonotype has more than one count but fewer than ten. The antigen is not known. A sample-barcoded 5' primer and a J-beta primer mix were used in a second PCR of roughly 7 to 11 cycles. Via MiXCR, TCRdb re-called the 5' RACE reads, giving one row per CDR3 protein. The sample has 950,000 to 1,200,000 distinct CDR3 sequences, roughly two fifths seen once. Deletions cut 2 bases from V and 7 bases from J, with 8 bases between. Germline V gene sequence: CDR1 MGHDK, CDR2 SYGVNS. The CDR3 has 13 residues. The sequencing sample was made of blood. The sequence derives from a man between 18 and 29 years old in good health. The chain carries TRBV25-1 and TRBJ2-2; D is ambiguous. The CDR3 sequence: CASSERLGGELFF. The CDR3 DNA follows: TGTGCCAGCAGTGAAAGGCTGGGCGGGGAGCTGTTTTTT.